This TCR beta chain was observed in a study of HIV-infected children after antiretroviral therapy interruption. About the study: Children had CD4+ above 500, viral load below 50 copies/ml, either treatment arm. EBV and CMV exposure was recorded in most children.

Described treatment: PENTA 11 planned treatment interruption arm or continuous ART arm. The CDR3 is made up of 15 amino acids. Germline CDR1 SNHLY, CDR2 FYNNEI. The ends were cut back, 5 bases at V and 0 bases at J, with 8 bases in the middle. This clonotype was picked up many times. Unique molecular identifiers were included in an RNA-based 3' RACE TCR library. TCRdb reanalysed the 3' RACE reads using MiXCR and keeps one entry per CDR3 protein. The repertoire holds about 15,000 distinct CDR3 sequences, with less than 4% as singletons. This sample comprised CD45RA+ CD4+ T cells from PBMCs, obtained from a donor given antiretroviral therapy, either interrupted or continuous. The subset was: naive CD4+ CD45RA+ CD45RO- T cells. This TCR derives from a child aged 2 to 17 with HIV. The genes are TRBV2 and TRBJ2-6; no definite D call. In DNA form, the CDR3 reads TGTGCCAGCAGTTCGGGCTACTCTGGGGCCAACGTCCTGACTTTC. Its translation is CASSSGYSGANVLTF.